The 3 T cell receptor beta chains in this list originate from one sample, sequenced in a study of CXCR3-negative and CXCR3-positive naive CD8 T cells. TRB cDNA was prepared as libraries by UMI-labeled 5' RACE. After re-calling the 5' RACE reads, TCRdb lists one entry per CDR3 protein, DNA absent. The table for this sample gives 130,000 or so distinct CDR3 sequences. The sample was naive CXCR3- CD8+ T cells from blood. Noted subset: CD45RO-CCR7+CD27+CD95- naive CD8+ T cells lacking CXCR3 (TNR3-). These receptors were taken from a human donor in good health. Some clones in this sample may be carry-over from other donors' samples.

The CDR3 here is CATSRDYSRADEKLFF. V and J are TRBV15 and TRBJ1-4; TCRdb returns TRBD1, unconfirmable since there is no DNA. This CDR3 comprises 16 residues. Germline V gene sequence: CDR1 LNHNV, CDR2 YYDKDF (reference sequence).

The CDR3 sequence: CSVDGTSGAPSYEQYF. The chain is built from TRBV29-1 and TRBJ2-7; TCRdb outputs TRBD2, but without DNA this stays unchecked. This CDR3 has 16 residues. Looked up from germline, CDR1 is SQVTM and CDR2 is ANQGSEA.

The chain recombines TRBV12-3 or TRBV12-4 with TRBJ2-6; no DNA is available, so the TRBD1 call from TCRdb remains unchecked. The CDR3 runs to 18 residues. CDR3 sequence: CASSLSIPSGTTDQVLTF.